The T cell receptor beta chain described here comes from a study of blood T cell repertoires in COVID-19. In the study overall: The origin of the acute and convalescent COVID-19 samples was the United States, Italy and Spain.

The method was immunoSEQ multiplex PCR; TCRdb's version includes in-frame clones alone and lacks a portion of them. The data contain about 150,000 clones, roughly 84% of them singletons. V gave up 5 bases and J gave up 4 bases, with 17 bases separating them. The CDR3 is 15 residues long. Germline CDR1 and CDR2: MNHEY and SVGEGT. V and J are TRBV6-2 or TRBV6-3 and TRBJ1-2; maybe TRBD1 (5 bases). This TCR derives from a woman aged 45-65 years with acute or convalescent COVID-19. The sequenced material came from peripheral blood. CDR3 region: CASSLDSELLYGYTF. The DNA of the CDR3 is TGTGCCAGCAGTCTAGACAGCGAATTACTCTATGGCTACACCTTC.